This entry is about one T cell receptor (beta chain). TCRdb keeps only in-frame clones here, not all; method: immunoSEQ multiplex PCR. The repertoire holds hundreds of thousands of clones, 90% seen once, with around 2.5% in the top ten. These data come from a study of blood T cell repertoires in COVID-19. This CDR3 has 13 residues. Per the germline V gene, CDR1 is SEHNR and CDR2 is FQNEAQ (reference sequence). Trimming at V came to 8 bases and at J to 2 bases, leaving 6 bases not matched to a gene. What was sequenced was PBMCs or T cells enriched from blood (not recorded which). This rearrangement joins TRBV7-9 to TRBJ2-7; TRBD1 matches at 7 bases. This clonotype was sampled from a man aged 55 to 70 who had recovered from COVID-19. For the CDR3, the DNA is TGTGCCAGCGGTAGGGGGCGCGCCTACGAGCAGTACTTC. Its protein is CASGRGRAYEQYF.